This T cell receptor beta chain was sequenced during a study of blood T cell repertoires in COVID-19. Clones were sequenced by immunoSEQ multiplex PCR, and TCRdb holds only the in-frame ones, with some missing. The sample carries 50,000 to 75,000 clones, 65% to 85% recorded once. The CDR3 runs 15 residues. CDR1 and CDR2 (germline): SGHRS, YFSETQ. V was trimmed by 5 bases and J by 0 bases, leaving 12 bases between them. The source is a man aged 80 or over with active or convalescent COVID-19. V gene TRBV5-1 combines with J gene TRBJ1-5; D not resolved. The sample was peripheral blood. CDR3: CASRIESNSNQPQHF. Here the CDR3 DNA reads TGCGCCAGCAGAATTGAGAGCAATAGCAATCAGCCCCAGCATTTT.